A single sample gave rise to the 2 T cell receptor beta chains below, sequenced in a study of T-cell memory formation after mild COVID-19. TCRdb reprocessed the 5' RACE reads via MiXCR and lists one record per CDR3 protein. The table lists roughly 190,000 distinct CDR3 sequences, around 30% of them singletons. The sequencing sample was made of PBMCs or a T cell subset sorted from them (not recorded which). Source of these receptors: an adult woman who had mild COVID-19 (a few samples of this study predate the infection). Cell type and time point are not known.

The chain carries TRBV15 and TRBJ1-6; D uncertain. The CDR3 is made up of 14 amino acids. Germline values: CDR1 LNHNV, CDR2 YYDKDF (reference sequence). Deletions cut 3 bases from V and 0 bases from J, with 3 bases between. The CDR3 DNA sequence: TGTGCCACCAGCAGGGGCTCCTATAATTCACCCCTCCACTTT. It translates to CATSRGSYNSPLHF.

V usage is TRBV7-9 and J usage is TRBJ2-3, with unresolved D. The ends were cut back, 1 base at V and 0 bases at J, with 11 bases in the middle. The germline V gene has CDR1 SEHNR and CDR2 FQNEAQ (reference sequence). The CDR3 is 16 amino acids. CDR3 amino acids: CASSLGMSPSTDTQYF. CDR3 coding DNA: TGTGCCAGCAGCTTAGGAATGTCGCCTAGCACAGATACGCAGTATTTT.